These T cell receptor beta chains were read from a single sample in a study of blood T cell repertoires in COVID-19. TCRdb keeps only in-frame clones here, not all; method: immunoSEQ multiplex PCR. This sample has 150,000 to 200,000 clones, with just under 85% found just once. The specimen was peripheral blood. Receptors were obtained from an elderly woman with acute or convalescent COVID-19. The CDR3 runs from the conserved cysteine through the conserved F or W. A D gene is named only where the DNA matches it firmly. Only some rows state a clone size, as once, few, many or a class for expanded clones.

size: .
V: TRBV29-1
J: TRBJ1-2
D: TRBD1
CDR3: CSVDRGGTGDGYTF
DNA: TGCAGCGTTGACAGAGGGGGGACAGGGGACGGCTACACCTTC

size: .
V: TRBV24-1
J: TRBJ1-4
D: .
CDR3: CATSDSAGKLFF
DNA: TGTGCCACCAGTGACAGTGCTGGAAAACTGTTTTTT

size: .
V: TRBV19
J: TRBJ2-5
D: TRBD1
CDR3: CASSILSGQGSETQYF
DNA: TGTGCCAGTAGTATTCTCTCCGGACAGGGGAGTGAGACCCAGTACTTC

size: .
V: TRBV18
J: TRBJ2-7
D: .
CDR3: CASSHDRYYEQYF
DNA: TGTGCCAGCTCTCACGACAGGTACTACGAGCAGTACTTC

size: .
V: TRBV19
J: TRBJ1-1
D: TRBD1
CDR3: CASSHGQGAPEAFF
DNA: TGTGCCAGTAGTCACGGACAGGGGGCCCCTGAAGCTTTCTTT

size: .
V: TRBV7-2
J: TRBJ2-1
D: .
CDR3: CASSFFSGTYNEQFF
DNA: TGTGCCAGCAGCTTCTTTAGCGGAACTTACAATGAGCAGTTCTTC

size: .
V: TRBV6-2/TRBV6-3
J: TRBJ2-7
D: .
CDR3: CASSYSSFEQYF
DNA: TGTGCCAGCAGTTACTCGAGCTTCGAGCAGTACTTC

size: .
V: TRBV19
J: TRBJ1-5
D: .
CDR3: CASSIVDPGEQPQHF
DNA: TGTGCCAGTAGTATAGTGGACCCCGGGGAGCAGCCCCAGCATTTT

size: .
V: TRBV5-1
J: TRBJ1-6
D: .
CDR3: CASSLRNSYNSPLHF
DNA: TGCGCCAGCAGCTTGCGGAACAGCTATAATTCACCCCTCCACTTT

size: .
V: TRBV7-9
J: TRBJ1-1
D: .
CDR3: CASSETGENTEAFF
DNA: TGTGCCAGCAGCGAGACAGGTGAGAACACTGAAGCTTTCTTT

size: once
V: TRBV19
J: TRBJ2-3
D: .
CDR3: CASRKVGANTDTQYF
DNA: TGTGCCAGTAGGAAAGTGGGAGCCAACACAGATACGCAGTATTTT

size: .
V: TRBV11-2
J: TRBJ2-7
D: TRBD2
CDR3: CASSVGLAGTYEQYF
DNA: TGTGCCAGCAGCGTAGGACTAGCGGGAACCTACGAGCAGTACTTC

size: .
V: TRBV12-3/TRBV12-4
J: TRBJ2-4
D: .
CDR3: CASSFGNIQYF
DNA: TGTGCCAGCAGTTTCGGAAACATTCAGTACTTC

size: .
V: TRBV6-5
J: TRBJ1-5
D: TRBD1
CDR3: CASRTGTGGNQPQHF
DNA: TGTGCCAGCAGAACTGGGACAGGGGGCAATCAGCCCCAGCATTTT

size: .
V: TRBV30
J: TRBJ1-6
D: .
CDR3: CAWSGTSTSSYNSPLHF
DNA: TGTGCCTGGAGTGGGACATCAACGAGCTCCTATAATTCACCCCTCCACTTT

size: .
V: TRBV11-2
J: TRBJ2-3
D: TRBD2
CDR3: CASSLVPVAGGTQYF
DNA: TGTGCCAGCAGCTTAGTCCCTGTAGCGGGAGGTACGCAGTATTTT

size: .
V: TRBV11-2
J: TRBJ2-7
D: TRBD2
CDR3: CASSLTSGSWYEQYF
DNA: TGTGCCAGCAGCCTTACTAGCGGGAGTTGGTACGAGCAGTACTTC

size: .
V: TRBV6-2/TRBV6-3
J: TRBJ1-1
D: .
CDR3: CASSYQTGTEAFF
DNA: TGTGCCAGCAGTTACCAGACAGGAACCGAAGCTTTCTTT

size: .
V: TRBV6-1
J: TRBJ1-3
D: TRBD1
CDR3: CASSVDQGASLGGNTIYF
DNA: TGTGCCAGCAGTGTTGATCAGGGGGCCAGTTTGGGTGGAAACACCATATATTTT

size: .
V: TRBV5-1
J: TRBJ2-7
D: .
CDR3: CASSQGQSSYEQYF
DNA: TGCGCCAGCAGCCAGGGTCAGAGCTCCTACGAGCAGTACTTC

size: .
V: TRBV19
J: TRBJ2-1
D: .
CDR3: CASQARNEQFF
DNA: TGTGCCAGTCAGGCCCGCAATGAGCAGTTCTTC

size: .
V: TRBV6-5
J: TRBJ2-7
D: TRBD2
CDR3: CASSYEAGVSAEQYF
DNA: TGTGCCAGCAGTTACGAGGCGGGAGTTTCCGCCGAGCAGTACTTC

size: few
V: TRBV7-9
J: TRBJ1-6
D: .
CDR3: CASSLASEGNSPLHF
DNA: TGTGCCAGCAGCTTAGCTTCGGAGGGCAATTCACCCCTCCACTTT

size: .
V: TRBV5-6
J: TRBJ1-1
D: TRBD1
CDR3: CASSSSGQGNSQAFF
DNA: TGTGCCAGCAGCTCTTCGGGACAGGGGAATTCGCAAGCTTTCTTT

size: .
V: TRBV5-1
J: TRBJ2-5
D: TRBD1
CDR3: CASSLGRPAGTAIETQYF
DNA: TGCGCCAGCAGCCTCGGTAGACCGGCCGGGACAGCCATAGAGACCCAGTACTTC

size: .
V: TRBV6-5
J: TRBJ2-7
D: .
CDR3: CASKAAGLRFSEQYF
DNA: TGTGCCAGCAAAGCTGCAGGGTTGAGATTTTCCGAGCAGTACTTC

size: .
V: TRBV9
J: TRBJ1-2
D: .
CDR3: CASSVVAGGQGYTF
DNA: TGTGCCAGCAGCGTAGTCGCGGGGGGTCAGGGCTACACCTTC

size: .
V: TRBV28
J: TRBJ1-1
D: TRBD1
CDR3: CASSIGQGNTEAFF
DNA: TGTGCCAGCAGTATCGGACAGGGTAACACTGAAGCTTTCTTT

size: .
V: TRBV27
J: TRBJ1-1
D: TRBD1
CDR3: CASSTRTGMNTEAFF
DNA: TGTGCCAGCAGTACCCGGACAGGGATGAACACTGAAGCTTTCTTT